This T cell receptor (beta chain) was profiled in a study of shared clonotypes between healthy human individuals. To note about this clone: Its specificity is unknown.

Notes on the study in general: Collection of samples was limited to blood; tissue repertoires likely differ. In general, naive subsets displayed greater estimated richness than memory subsets did. Clonotypes shared by all four donors outscored non-shared clonotypes in generation probability. Sequencing depth was expected to affect clonotype sharing among donors.

The CDR3 consists of 15 residues. Germline assignment: CDR1 KGHSH and CDR2 LQKENI. V was shortened by 0 bases and J by 2 bases, with 10 bases between the two germline ends. Repertoires were generated with immunoSEQ multiplex PCR, while TCRdb's copy carries only in-frame clones and drops some. This sample has 2 million to 3 million clones; roughly 93% occur once, and the top ten carry roughly 0.39%. The gene calls are TRBV18 and TRBJ2-5; D is possibly TRBD2 (5 bases). Material: naive CD4+ T cells from PBMCs. Regarding subset: CD45RA+ positively selected. The sequence came from a man aged 18 to 35 in good health. Some clones in this sample may be carry-over from other donors' samples. The CDR3 loop is CASSPPSRGQETQYF. The CDR3 DNA reads TGTGCCAGCTCACCACCGAGCCGGGGACAAGAGACCCAGTACTTC.